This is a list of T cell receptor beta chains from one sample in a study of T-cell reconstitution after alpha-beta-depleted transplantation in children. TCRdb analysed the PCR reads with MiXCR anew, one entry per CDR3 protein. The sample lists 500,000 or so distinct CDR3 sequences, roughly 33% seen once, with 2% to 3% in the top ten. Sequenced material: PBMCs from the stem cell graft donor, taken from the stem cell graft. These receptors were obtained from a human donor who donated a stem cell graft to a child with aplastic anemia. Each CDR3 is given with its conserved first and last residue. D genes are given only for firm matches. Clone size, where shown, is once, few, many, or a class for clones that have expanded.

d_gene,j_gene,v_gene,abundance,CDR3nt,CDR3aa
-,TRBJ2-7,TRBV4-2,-,TGTGCCAGCAGCCAAGATACGGGCCAGGTTATTTACGAGCAGTACTTC,CASSQDTGQVIYEQYF
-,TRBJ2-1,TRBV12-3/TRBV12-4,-,TGTGCCAGCAGCCCGAGACTGGCTTACAATGAGCAGTTCTTC,CASSPRLAYNEQFF
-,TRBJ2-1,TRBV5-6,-,TGTGCCAGCAGCTTGCTGCGGGACCGGCAAAACAATGAGCAGTTCTTC,CASSLLRDRQNNEQFF
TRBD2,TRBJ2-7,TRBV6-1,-,TGTGCCAGCAGACTACGGGGGGTCTACGAGCAGTACTTC,CASRLRGVYEQYF
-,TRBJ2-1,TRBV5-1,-,TGCGCCAGCAGCCAACTTATAGCGGTTAGCTCCTACAATGAGCAGTTCTTC,CASSQLIAVSSYNEQFF
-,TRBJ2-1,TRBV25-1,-,TGTGCCAGCAGTCGGGGGAGGGGGGAGATTTCTAATAATGAGCAGTTCTTC,CASSRGRGEISNNEQFF
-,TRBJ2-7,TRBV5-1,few,TGCGCCAGCAGCCTATCGAGGAACGAGCAGTACTTC,CASSLSRNEQYF
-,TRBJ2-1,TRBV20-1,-,TGCAGTGCTAGATACCTGGGGGCTAGGGCCAATGAGCAGTTCTTC,CSARYLGARANEQFF
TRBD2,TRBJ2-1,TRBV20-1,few,TGCAGTGCTGCCGGGACTAGTGAGATCAATGAGCAGTTCTTC,CSAAGTSEINEQFF
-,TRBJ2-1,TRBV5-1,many,TGCGCCAGCAGCCGGGACTCCCTCTACAATGAGCAGTTCTTC,CASSRDSLYNEQFF
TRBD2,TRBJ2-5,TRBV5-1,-,TGCGCCAGCAGCGTCTGGGGACTAGCGGGCTGGGAGACCCAGTACTTC,CASSVWGLAGWETQYF
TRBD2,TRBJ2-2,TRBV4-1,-,TGCGCCAGCAGCCAAGATCAAGCCCCCTCAAGCTTGGCTAGCGGGATTGGGGAGCTGTTTTTT,CASSQDQAPSSLASGIGELFF
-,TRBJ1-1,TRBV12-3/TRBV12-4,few,TGTGCCAGCAGCCCCGCTTCGTCTCGGACTGAAGCTTTCTTT,CASSPASSRTEAFF
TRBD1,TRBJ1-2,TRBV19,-,TGTGCCAGTAGTATCACAGGGGCCCCTAACTATGGCTACACCTTC,CASSITGAPNYGYTF
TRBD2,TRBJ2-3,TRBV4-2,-,TGTGCCAGCAGCCAGACTCCTAGCGGGACCCTTGCAGATACGCAGTATTTT,CASSQTPSGTLADTQYF
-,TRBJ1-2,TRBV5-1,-,TGCGCCAGCAGCTTAGAGTTAGCTAACTATGGCTACACCTTC,CASSLELANYGYTF
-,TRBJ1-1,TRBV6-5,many,TGTGCCAGCAGGCGAGACACTGAAGCTTTCTTT,CASRRDTEAFF
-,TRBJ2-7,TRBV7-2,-,TGTGCCAGCAGCCCGGAACTTTACGAGCAGTACTTC,CASSPELYEQYF
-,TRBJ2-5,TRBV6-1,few,TGTGCCAGCACCACGACAGCGAGAGAGACCCAGTACTTC,CASTTTARETQYF
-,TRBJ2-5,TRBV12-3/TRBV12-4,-,TGTGCCAGCAGTTTCGTTACTCAAGAGACCCAGTACTTC,CASSFVTQETQYF
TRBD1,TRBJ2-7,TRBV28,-,TGTGCCAGCGCCCGACAGGGGGTGTCCTACGAGCAGTACTTC,CASARQGVSYEQYF
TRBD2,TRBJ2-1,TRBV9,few,TGTGCCAGCAGCGTAGGAGGGACTAGCGGGAATGAGCAGTTCTTC,CASSVGGTSGNEQFF
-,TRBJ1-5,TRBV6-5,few,TGTGCCAGCAGTCCCTCGGCCGGCAGGGTACTCAATCAGCCCCAGCATTTT,CASSPSAGRVLNQPQHF
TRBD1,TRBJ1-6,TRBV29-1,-,TGCAGCGTACAAACCGGGACAGGGGATTCACCCCTCCACTTT,CSVQTGTGDSPLHF
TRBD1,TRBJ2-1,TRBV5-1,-,TGCGCCAGCAGCTCCGGGACAGGGATCAATGAGCAGTTCTTC,CASSSGTGINEQFF
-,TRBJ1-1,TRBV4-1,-,TGCGCCAGCAGCCCCCAAGACGGATTCGGAAGCACTGAAGCTTTCTTT,CASSPQDGFGSTEAFF
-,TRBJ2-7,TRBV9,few,TGTGCCAGCAGCGTAGATGGGCGGGGAAGGGCCTACGAGCAGTACTTC,CASSVDGRGRAYEQYF
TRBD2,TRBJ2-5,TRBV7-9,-,TGTGCCAGCAGCAATATCCTAGCGGGAGTCGGTGAGACCCAGTACTTC,CASSNILAGVGETQYF